The sequence of this T cell receptor (beta chain) was determined in a study of vaccination effects on CD4 cells after COVID-19. The method was immunoSEQ multiplex PCR; TCRdb's version includes in-frame clones alone and lacks a portion of them. This repertoire shows about 30,000 clones, 65% found once; its top ten account for 9.9%. CD4+ T cell isolation took place after less than 13 days of culture. From germline, CDR1 is KGHSH and CDR2 LQKENI. The length of the CDR3 is 18 residues. With V trimmed by 6 bases and J by 7 bases, 20 bases remained unmatched. Note on this clone: Its antigen is not known.

The J gene is TRBJ2-1, the V gene TRBV18; 8 nucleotides match TRBD2. This clonotype was obtained from a human donor who received a COVID-19 vaccine. The specimen was CD4+ T cells from PBMCs cultured without peptide, collected before COVID-19 vaccination. The CDR3 DNA reads as TGTGCCAGCTCCCAGGTCGGGGGGGGAGACGCTGCGTGGAATGAGCAGTTCTTC. Translated, it gives CASSQVGGGDAAWNEQFF.